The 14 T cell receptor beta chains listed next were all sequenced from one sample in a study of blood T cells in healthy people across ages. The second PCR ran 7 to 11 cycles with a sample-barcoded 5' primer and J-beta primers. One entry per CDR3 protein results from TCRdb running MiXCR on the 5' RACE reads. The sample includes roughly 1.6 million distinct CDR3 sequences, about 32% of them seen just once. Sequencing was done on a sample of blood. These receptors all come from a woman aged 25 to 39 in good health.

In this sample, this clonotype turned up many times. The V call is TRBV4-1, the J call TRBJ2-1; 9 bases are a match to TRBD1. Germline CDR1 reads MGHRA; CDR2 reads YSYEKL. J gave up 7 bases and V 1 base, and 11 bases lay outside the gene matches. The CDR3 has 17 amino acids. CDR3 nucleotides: TGCGCCAGCAGCCAAGCGCTAAGTGGGACAGGGAGTAATGAGCAGTTCTTC. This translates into CASSQALSGTGSNEQFF.

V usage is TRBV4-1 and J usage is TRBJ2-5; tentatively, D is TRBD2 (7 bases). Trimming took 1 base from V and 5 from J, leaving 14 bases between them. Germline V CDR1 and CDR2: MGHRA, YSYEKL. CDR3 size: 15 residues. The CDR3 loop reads CASSQVGGRVETQYF. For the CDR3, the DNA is TGCGCCAGCAGCCAAGTCGGGGGGCGCGTTGAGACCCAGTACTTC.

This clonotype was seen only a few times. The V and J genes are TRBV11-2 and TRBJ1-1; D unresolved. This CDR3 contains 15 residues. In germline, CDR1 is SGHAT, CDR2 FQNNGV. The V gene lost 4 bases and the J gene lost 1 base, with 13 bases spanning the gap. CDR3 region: CASSSRAWPNTEAFF. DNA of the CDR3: TGTGCCAGCAGCTCAAGGGCCTGGCCGAACACTGAAGCTTTCTTT. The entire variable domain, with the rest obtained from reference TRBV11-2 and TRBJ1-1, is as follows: EAGVAQSPRYKIIEKRQSVAFWCNPISGHATLYWYQQILGQGPKLLIQFQNNGVVDDSQLPKDRFSAERLKGVDSTLKIQPAKLEDSAVYLCASSSRAWPNTEAFFGQGTRLTVV.

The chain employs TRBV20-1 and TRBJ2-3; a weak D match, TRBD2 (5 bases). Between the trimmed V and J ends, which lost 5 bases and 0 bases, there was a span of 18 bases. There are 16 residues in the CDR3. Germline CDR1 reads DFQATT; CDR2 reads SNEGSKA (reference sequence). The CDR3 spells CSAEDSRDRSTDTQYF. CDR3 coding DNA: TGCAGTGCTGAAGATTCCCGGGATAGAAGCACAGATACGCAGTATTTT.

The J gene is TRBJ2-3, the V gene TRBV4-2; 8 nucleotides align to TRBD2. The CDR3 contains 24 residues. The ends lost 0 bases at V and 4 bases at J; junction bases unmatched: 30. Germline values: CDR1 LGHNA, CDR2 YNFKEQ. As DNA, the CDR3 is TGTGCCAGCAGCCAAGATCCGATCGGGGAAGGGTACCAGCGGGAGTGGAGTTTCGCAGATACGCAGTATTTT. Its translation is CASSQDPIGEGYQREWSFADTQYF.

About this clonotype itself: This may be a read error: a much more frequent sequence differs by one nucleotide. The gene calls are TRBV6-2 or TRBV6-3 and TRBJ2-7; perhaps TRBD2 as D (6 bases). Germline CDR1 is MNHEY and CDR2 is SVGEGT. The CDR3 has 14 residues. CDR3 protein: CASSPRESSYEQNF. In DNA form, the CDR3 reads TGTGCCAGCAGTCCCCGGGAGAGCTCCTACGAGCAGAACTTC.

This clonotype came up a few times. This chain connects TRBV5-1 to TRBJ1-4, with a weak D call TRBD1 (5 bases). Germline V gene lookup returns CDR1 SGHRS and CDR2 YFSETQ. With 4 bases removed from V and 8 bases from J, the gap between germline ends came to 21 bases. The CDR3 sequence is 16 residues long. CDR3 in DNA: TGCGCCAGCAGCCCCGGTCGTTCAGGGACGAAAGAAAAACTGTTTTTT. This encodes CASSPGRSGTKEKLFF.

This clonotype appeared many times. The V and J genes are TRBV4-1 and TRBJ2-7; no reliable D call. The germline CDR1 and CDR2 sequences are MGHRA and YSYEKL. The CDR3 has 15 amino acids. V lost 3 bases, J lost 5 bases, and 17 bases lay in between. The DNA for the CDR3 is TGCGCCAGCAGCCAGGCCTATCGGATTCCGAACGAGCAGTACTTC. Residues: CASSQAYRIPNEQYF.

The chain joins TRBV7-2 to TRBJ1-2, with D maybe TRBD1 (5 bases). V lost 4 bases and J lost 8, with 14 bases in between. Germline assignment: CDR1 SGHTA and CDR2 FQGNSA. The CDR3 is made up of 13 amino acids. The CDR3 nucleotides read TGTGCCAGCAGCTCAAACTGGGGGGGGGGCTACACCTTC. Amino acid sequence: CASSSNWGGGYTF.

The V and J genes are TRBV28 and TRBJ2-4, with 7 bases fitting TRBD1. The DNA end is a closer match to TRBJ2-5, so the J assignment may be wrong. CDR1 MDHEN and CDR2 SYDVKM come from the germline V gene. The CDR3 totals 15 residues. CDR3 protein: CASSLRDSGGETQYF. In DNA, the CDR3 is TGTGCCAGCAGTTTGAGGGACAGCGGTGGGGAGACCCAGTACTTC.

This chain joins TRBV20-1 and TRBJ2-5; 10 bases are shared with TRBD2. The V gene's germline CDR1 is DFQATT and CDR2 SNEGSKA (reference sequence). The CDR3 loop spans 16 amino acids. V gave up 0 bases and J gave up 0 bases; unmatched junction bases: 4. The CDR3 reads CSAREVAGGHQETQYF. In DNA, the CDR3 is TGCAGTGCTAGAGAGGTAGCGGGGGGCCACCAAGAGACCCAGTACTTC.

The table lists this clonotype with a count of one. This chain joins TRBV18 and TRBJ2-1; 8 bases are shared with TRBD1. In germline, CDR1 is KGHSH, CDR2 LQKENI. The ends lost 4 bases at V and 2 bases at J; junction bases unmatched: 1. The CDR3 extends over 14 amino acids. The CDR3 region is CASSRQGTYNEQFF. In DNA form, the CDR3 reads TGTGCCAGCTCACGACAGGGGACCTACAATGAGCAGTTCTTC.

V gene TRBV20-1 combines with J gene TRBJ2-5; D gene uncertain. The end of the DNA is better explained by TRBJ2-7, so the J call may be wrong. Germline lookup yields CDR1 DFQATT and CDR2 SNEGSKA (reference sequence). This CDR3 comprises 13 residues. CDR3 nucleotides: TGCAGTGCTAGCGGATGGAGCTCCTACGAGCAGTACTTC. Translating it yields CSASGWSSYEQYF.

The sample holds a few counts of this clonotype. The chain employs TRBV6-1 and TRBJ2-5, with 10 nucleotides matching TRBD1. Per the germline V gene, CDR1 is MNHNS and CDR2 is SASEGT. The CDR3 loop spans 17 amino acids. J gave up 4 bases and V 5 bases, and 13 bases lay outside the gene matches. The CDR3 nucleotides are TGTGCCAGCAGTCCACGCTCCCCCGGGACAGGGGCAGAGACCCAGTACTTC. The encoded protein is CASSPRSPGTGAETQYF.